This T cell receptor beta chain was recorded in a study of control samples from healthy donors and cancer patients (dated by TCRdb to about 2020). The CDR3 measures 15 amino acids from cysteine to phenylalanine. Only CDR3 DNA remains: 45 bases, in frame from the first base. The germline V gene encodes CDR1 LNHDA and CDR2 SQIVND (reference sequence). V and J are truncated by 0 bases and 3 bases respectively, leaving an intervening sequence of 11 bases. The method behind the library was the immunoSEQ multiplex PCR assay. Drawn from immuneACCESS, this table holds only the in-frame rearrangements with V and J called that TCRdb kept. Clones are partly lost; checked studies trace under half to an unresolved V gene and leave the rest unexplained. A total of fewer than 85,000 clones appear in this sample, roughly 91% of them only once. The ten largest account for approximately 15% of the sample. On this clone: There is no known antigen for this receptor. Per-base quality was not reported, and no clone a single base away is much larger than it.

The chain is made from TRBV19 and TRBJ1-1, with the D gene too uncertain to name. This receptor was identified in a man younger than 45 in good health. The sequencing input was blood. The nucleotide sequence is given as TGTGCCAGTAGTATAGATCCCGTAGTCGACACTGAAGCTTTCTTT. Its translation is CASSIDPVVDTEAFF.